This T cell receptor beta chain was sequenced in a study of blood T cell repertoires in COVID-19. Germline CDR1 and CDR2: LNHDA and SQIVND (reference sequence). This CDR3 contains 15 residues. Trimming left V 7 bases short and J 0 bases short, with 12 bases between. TCRdb's table, derived via immunoSEQ multiplex PCR, lists solely in-frame clones and lacks some. The data contain about 220,000 clones, roughly 90% of them seen just once; the ten biggest clones take up 1.5% to 2%. The V and J genes are TRBV19 and TRBJ2-2; a weak D match, TRBD1 (6 bases). The sequenced sample consisted of peripheral blood. The receptor comes from a man between 35 and 55 years old with active or convalescent COVID-19. The CDR3 loop is CASIDAGANTGELFF. The CDR3 DNA reads as TGTGCCAGTATTGATGCAGGGGCGAACACCGGGGAGCTGTTTTTT.